This entry lists 4 T cell receptor beta chains sequenced from one sample in a study of T cell responses to AZD1222 COVID-19 vaccine. Libraries were prepared by immunoSEQ multiplex PCR; TCRdb keeps only in-frame clonotypes and omits some of them. This table has 98,000 or so clones, about 86% appearing once. This sample comprised peripheral blood, obtained on day 0 of AZD1222 vaccination. The source is an adult in good health.

The chain is built from TRBV5-1 and TRBJ2-1; 8 nucleotides align to TRBD2. This CDR3 contains 14 residues. Trimming removed 1 base from V and 5 bases from J; junction bases left unmatched: 2. Germline values: CDR1 SGHRS, CDR2 YFSETQ. The CDR3 bases are TGCGCCAGCAGCTTGATCGGGGGGGACAATGAGCAGTTCTTC. Its protein product is CASSLIGGDNEQFF.

The gene calls are TRBV7-2 and TRBJ2-7; possibly TRBD1 for D (5 bases). V was clipped by 7 bases and J by 3 bases, with 13 bases between them. Germline CDR1 is SGHTA and CDR2 is FQGNSA. This CDR3 has 13 residues. The DNA for the CDR3 is TGTGCCAGCACCTCCCGACAGAACTACGAGCAGTACTTC. Translation gives CASTSRQNYEQYF. The entire variable domain, with the rest obtained from reference TRBV7-2 and TRBJ2-7, is as follows: GAGVSQSPSNKVTEKGKDVELRCDPISGHTALYWYRQSLGQGLEFLIYFQGNSAPDKSGLPSDRFSAERTGGSVSTLTIQRTQQEDSAVYLCASTSRQNYEQYFGPGTRLTVT.

The chain recombines TRBV25-1 with TRBJ1-6, with 7 positions matching TRBD1. The germline V gene encodes CDR1 MGHDK and CDR2 SYGVNS. The junction had 3 bases not matched to a gene; V was cut back by 7 bases and J by 3 bases. CDR3 length: 14 residues. This chain's CDR3 is CASNRGDYNSPLHF. In nucleotides, the CDR3 is TGTGCCAGCAACAGGGGAGACTATAATTCACCCCTCCACTTT.

The V and J genes are TRBV28 and TRBJ2-7; 12 nucleotides align to TRBD2. Germline V gives CDR1 MDHEN, CDR2 SYDVKM. Trimming cost V 6 bases and J 5 bases; bases outside gene matches: 8. The CDR3 extends over 15 amino acids. CDR3 DNA sequence: TGTGCCAGCAGCGTACTAGCGGGGGGTGACCACGAGCAGTACTTC. Translated, it gives CASSVLAGGDHEQYF.